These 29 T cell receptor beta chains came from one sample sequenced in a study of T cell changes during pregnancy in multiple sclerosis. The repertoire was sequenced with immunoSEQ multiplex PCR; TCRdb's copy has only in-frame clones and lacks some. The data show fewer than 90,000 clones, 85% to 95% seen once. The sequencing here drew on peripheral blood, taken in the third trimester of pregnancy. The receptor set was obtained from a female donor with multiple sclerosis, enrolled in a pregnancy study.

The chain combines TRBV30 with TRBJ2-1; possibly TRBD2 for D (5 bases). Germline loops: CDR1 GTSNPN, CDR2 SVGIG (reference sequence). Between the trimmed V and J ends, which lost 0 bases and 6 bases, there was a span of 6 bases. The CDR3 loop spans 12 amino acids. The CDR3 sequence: CAWSVRGNEQFF. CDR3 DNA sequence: TGTGCCTGGAGTGTACGGGGCAATGAGCAGTTCTTC.

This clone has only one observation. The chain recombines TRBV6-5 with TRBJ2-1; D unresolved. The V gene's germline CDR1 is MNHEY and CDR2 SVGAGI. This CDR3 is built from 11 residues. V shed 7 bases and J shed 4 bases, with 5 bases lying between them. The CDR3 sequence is CASTFYNEQFF. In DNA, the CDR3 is TGTGCCAGCACCTTTTACAATGAGCAGTTCTTC.

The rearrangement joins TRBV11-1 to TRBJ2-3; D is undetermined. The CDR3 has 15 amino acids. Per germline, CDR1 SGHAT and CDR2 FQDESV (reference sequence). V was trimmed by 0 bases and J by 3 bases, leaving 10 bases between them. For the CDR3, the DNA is TGTGCCAGCAGCTTAGCTACAGTCAGGACAGATACGCAGTATTTT. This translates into CASSLATVRTDTQYF.

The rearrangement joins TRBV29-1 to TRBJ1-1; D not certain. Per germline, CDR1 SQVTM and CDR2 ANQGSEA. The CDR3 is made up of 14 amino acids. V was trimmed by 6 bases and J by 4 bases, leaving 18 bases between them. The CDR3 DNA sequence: TGCAGCGTAGTTGGGTCAGGAGGGCGCACTGAAGCTTTCTTT. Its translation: CSVVGSGGRTEAFF.

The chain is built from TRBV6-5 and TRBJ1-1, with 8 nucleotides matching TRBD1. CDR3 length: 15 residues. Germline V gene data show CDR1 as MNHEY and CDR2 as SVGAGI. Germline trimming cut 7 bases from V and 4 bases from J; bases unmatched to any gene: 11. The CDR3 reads CASIWGGTGGTEAFF. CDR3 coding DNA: TGTGCCAGCATTTGGGGGGGAACAGGGGGCACTGAAGCTTTCTTT.

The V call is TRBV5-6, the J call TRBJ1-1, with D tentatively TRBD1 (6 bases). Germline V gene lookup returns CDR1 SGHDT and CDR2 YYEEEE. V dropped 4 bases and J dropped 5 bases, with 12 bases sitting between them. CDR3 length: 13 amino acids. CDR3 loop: CASSGTGSTEAFF. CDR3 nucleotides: TGTGCCAGCAGCGGAACAGGGTCAACTGAAGCTTTCTTT. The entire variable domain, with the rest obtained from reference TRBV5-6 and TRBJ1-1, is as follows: DAGVTQSPTHLIKTRGQQVTLRCSPKSGHDTVSWYQQALGQGPQFIFQYYEEEERQRGNFPDRFSGHQFPNYSSELNVNALLLGDSALYLCASSGTGSTEAFFGQGTRLTVV.

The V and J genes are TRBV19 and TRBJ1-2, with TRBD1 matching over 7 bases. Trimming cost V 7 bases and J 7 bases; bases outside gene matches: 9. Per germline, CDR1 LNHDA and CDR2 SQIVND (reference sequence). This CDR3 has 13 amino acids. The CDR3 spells CASTTTGRGGYTF. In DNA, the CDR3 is TGTGCCAGTACCACGACAGGGCGGGGTGGCTACACCTTC.

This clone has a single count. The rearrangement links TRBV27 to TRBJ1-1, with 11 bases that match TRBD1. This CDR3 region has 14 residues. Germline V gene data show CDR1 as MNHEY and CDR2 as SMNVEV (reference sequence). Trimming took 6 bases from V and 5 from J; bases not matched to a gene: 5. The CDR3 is CASSGQGARTEAFF. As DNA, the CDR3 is TGTGCCAGCAGCGGACAGGGGGCGCGTACTGAAGCTTTCTTT.

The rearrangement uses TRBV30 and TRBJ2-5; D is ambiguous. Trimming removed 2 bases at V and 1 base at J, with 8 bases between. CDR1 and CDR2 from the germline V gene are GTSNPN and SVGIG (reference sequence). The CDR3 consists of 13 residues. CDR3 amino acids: CAWSLQVQETQYF. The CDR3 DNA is TGTGCCTGGAGTCTTCAGGTCCAAGAGACCCAGTACTTC.

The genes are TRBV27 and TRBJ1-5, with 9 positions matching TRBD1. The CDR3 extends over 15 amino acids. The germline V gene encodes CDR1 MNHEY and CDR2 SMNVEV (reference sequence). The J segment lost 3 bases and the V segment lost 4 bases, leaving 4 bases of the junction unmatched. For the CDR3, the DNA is TGTGCCAGCAGTTCTGGACAGGGGCCCAATCAGCCCCAGCATTTT. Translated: CASSSGQGPNQPQHF.

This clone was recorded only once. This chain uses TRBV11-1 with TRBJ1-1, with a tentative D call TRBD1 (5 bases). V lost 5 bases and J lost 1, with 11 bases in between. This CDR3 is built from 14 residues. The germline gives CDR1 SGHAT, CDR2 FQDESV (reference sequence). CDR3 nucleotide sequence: TGTGCCAGCAGCCGTAACCAGGGGAACACTGAAGCTTTCTTT. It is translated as CASSRNQGNTEAFF.

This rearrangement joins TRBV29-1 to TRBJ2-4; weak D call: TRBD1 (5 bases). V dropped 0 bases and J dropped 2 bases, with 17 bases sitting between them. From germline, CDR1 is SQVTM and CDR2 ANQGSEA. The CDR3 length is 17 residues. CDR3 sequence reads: CSVEDRRDSFTKNIQYF. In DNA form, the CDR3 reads TGCAGCGTTGAAGATCGCAGGGATAGCTTCACCAAAAACATTCAGTACTTC.

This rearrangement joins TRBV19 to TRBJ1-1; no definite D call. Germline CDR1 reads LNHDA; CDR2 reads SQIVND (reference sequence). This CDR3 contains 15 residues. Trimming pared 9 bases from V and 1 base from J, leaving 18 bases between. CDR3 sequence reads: CASLYRKERNTEAFF. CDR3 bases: TGTGCCAGCCTTTACAGAAAAGAAAGGAACACTGAAGCTTTCTTT. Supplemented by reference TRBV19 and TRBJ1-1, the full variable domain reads DGGITQSPKYLFRKEGQNVTLSCEQNLNHDAMYWYRQDPGQGLRLIYYSQIVNDFQKGDIAEGYSVSREKKESFPLTVTSAQKNPTAFYLCASLYRKERNTEAFFGQGTRLTVV.

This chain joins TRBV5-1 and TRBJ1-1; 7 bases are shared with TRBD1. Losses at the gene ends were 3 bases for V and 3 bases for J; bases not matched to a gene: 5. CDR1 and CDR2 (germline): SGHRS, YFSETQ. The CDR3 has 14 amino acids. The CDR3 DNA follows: TGCGCCAGCAGCTGGGGACAGAGCTACACTGAAGCTTTCTTT. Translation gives CASSWGQSYTEAFF.

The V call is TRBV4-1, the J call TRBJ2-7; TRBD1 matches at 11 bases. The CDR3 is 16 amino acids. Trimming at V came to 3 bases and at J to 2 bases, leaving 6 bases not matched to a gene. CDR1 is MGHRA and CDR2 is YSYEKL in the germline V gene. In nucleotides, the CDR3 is TGCGCCAGCAGCCAGTACCCGGGACAGGGGGCCTACGAGCAGTACTTC. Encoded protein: CASSQYPGQGAYEQYF.

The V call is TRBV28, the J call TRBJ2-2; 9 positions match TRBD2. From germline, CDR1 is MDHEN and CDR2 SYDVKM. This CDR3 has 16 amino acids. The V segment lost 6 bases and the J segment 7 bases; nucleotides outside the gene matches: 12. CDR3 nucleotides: TGTGCCAGCAGCCCCCGTATAGCGGGAGAACTCGGGGAGCTGTTTTTT. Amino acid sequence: CASSPRIAGELGELFF.

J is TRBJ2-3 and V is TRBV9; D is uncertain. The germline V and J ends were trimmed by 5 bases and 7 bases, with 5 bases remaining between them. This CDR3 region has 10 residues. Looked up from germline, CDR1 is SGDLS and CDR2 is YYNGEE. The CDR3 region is CASRCNTQYF. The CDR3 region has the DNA TGTGCCAGCAGATGTAATACGCAGTATTTT.

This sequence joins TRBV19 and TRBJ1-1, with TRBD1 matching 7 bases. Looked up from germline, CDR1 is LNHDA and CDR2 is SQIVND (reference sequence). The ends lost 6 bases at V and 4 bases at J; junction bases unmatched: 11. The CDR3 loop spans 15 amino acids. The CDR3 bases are TGTGCCAGTAGCCAACTCTCGACAGGGACCACTGAAGCTTTCTTT. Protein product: CASSQLSTGTTEAFF.

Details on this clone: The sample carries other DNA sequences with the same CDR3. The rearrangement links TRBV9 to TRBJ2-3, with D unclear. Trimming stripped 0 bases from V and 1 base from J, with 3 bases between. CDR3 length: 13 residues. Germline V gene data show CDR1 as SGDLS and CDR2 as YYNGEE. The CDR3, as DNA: TGTGCCAGCAGCGTAGGCGGCACAGATACGCAGTATTTT. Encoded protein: CASSVGGTDTQYF.

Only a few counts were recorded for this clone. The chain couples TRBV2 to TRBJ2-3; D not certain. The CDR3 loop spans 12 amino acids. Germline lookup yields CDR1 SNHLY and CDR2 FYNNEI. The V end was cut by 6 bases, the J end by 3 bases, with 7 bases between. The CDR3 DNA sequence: TGTGCCAGCAGGGCCGGGACAGATACGCAGTATTTT. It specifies CASRAGTDTQYF.

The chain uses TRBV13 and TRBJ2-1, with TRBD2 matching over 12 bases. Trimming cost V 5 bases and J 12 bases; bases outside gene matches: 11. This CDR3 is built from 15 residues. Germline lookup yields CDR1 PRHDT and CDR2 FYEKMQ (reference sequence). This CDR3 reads CASSLTGASGRAQFF. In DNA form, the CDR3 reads TGTGCCAGCAGCCTTACCGGGGCTAGCGGGAGGGCGCAGTTCTTC.

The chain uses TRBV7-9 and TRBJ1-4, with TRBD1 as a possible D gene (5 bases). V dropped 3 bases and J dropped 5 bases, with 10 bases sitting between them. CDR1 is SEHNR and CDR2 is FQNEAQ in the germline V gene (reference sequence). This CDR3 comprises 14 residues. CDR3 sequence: CASSFPGENEKLFF. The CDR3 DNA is TGTGCCAGCAGCTTTCCGGGGGAGAATGAAAAACTGTTTTTT. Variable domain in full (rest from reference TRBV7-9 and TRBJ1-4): DTGVSQNPRHKITKRGQNVTFRCDPISEHNRLYWYRQTLGQGPEFLTYFQNEAQLEKSRLLSDRFSAERPKGSFSTLEIQRTEQGDSAMYLCASSFPGENEKLFFGSGTQLSVL.

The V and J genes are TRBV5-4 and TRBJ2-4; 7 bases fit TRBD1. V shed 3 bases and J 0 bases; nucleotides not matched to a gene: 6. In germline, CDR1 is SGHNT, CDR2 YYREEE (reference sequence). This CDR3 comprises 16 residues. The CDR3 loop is CASSSGQAQAKNIQYF. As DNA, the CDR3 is TGTGCCAGCAGCTCAGGACAGGCTCAAGCCAAAAACATTCAGTACTTC.

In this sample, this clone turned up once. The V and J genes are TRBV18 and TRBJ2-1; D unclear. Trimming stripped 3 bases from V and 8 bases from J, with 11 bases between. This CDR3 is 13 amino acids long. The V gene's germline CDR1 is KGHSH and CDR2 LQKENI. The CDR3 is CASSPRGSDEQFF. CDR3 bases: TGTGCCAGCTCACCTAGAGGATCCGATGAGCAGTTCTTC.

In DNA, the CDR3 is TGCGCCAGCCTTGAGCTAGCTACCTCAGATACGCAGTATTTT. It yields the protein CASLELATSDTQYF. The genes are TRBV10-2 and TRBJ2-3; tentatively, D is TRBD2 (5 bases). The CDR3 is made up of 14 amino acids. Trimming removed 8 bases at V and 4 bases at J, with 16 bases between. Germline V gene lookup returns CDR1 WSHSY and CDR2 SAAADI.

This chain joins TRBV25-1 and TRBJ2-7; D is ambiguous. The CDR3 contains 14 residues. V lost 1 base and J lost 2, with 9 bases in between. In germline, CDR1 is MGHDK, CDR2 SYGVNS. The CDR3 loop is CASSEFGAAYEQYF. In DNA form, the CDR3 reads TGTGCCAGCAGTGAATTCGGAGCAGCCTACGAGCAGTACTTC.

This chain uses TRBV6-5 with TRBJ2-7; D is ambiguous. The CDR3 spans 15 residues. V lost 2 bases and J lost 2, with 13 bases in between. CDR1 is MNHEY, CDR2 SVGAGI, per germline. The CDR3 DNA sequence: TGTGCCAGCAGTTACAGTGTTAACTCCCCCTACGAGCAGTACTTC. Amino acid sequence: CASSYSVNSPYEQYF.

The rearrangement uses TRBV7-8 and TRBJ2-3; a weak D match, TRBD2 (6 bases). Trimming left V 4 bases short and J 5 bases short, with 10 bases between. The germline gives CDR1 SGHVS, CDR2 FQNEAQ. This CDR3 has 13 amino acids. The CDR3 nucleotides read TGTGCCAGCAGCTCTGGAGGGGTAGATACGCAGTATTTT. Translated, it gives CASSSGGVDTQYF.

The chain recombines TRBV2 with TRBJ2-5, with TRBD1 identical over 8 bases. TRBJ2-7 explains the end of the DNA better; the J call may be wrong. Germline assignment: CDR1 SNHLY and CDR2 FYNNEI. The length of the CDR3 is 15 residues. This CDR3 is CASRTGAPPTYEQYF. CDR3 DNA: TGTGCCAGCAGGACAGGGGCGCCCCCCACCTACGAGCAGTACTTC.